Included here is one T cell receptor (beta chain) sequence, with context. The antigen is undetermined. Germline CDR1 is MNHEY and CDR2 is SVGAGI. CDR3 length: 15 amino acids. V dropped 0 bases and J dropped 5; count of bases not matched to a gene: 4. Pooled samples include second doses given at about 4 or 12 weeks. This sample was included in a study of T cell responses to AZD1222 COVID-19 vaccine. Overall study findings and caveats: Just a handful of AZD1222 recipients tested seropositive at baseline.

Only in-frame clones appear in the TCRdb table, and some are missing; sequencing was by immunoSEQ multiplex PCR. The sample lists about 150,000 clones, roughly 87% seen once, with roughly 6% in the top ten. The chain links TRBV6-5 to TRBJ2-5, with TRBD2 matching 9 bases. Sequencing used peripheral blood, obtained 28 days after the second AZD1222 dose. This receptor was taken from an adult who received the AZD1222 COVID-19 vaccine. The CDR3 nucleotides are TGTGCCAGCAGTTACTCCGGGACTAGCTCGGAGACCCAGTACTTC. Translating it yields CASSYSGTSSETQYF.